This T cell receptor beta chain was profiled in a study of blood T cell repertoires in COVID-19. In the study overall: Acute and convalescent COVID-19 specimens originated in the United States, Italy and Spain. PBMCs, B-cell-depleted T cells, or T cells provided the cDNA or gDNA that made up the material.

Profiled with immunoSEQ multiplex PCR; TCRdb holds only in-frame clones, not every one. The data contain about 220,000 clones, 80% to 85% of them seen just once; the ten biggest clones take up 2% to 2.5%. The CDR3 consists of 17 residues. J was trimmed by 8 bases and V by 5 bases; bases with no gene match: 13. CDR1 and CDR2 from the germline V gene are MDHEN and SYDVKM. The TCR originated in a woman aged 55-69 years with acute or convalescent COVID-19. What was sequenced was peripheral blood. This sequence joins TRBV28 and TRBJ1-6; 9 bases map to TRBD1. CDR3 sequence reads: CASSPSLWDRVYSPLHF. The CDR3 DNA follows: TGTGCCAGCAGTCCCTCCCTCTGGGACAGGGTCTATTCACCCCTCCACTTT.